This T cell receptor beta chain was retrieved from a study of blood T cell repertoires in COVID-19. As for the study in general: There were acute and convalescent COVID-19 samples, and they came from the United States, Italy and Spain. Nucleic acid was either cDNA or gDNA, and it came from T cells, B-cell-depleted T cells, or PBMCs.

In the authors' workflow: Counts of nucleated cells, estimated from reference gene primer amplification, were obtained. Generated by immunoSEQ multiplex PCR, the TCRdb table keeps only in-frame clones and is missing some. From that table come the V and J calls and clone size; the DNA was used to work out D and trimming. The sample contains 45,000 to 55,000 clones, approximately 89% of which appear only once. Losses at the gene ends were 4 bases for V and 0 bases for J; bases not matched to a gene: 3. This CDR3 contains 15 residues. The germline gives CDR1 LNHDA, CDR2 SQIVND (reference sequence). The gene calls are TRBV19 and TRBJ1-3, with 7 bases that match TRBD1. The source material was peripheral blood. This TCR derives from a human donor in a cohort sampled during active COVID-19. CDR3 in amino acids: CASSKTGTSGNTIYF. In DNA form, the CDR3 reads TGTGCCAGTAGTAAGACAGGGACCTCTGGAAACACCATATATTTT. The entire variable domain, with the rest obtained from reference TRBV19 and TRBJ1-3, is as follows: DGGITQSPKYLFRKEGQNVTLSCEQNLNHDAMYWYRQDPGQGLRLIYYSQIVNDFQKGDIAEGYSVSREKKESFPLTVTSAQKNPTAFYLCASSKTGTSGNTIYFGEGSWLTVV.